Below are 10 T cell receptor beta chains sequenced from a single sample in a study of T cells in Graves' hyperthyroidism and ophthalmopathy. RNA transcripts gave rise to amplified TCR beta CDR3 regions. The HTBI set primed first-round TCR CDR3 RT-PCR. TCRdb reprocessed the multiplex PCR reads with MiXCR, giving one entry per CDR3 protein. Of a few hundred thousand distinct CDR3 sequences listed, 15% to 17% are singletons. Sequencing was done on a sample of blood. The receptors originated from a young woman with Graves' hyperthyroidism.

Turning to this clonotype: A read error is possible here, since a much larger clone lies one base away. As the CDR3 is not closed by the conserved phenylalanine or tryptophan, this likely results from a read error. The V gene is TRBV6-1, the J gene TRBJ2-7; possible D gene TRBD1, 6 bases. The germline CDR1 and CDR2 sequences are MNHNS and SASEGT. The CDR3 contains 13 residues. V lost 6 bases, J lost 1 base, and 10 bases lay in between. Written as DNA, the CDR3 is TGTGCCAGCAGCCGACAGGCATCCTACGAGCAGTACCTC. Translation: CASSRQASYEQYL.

This chain links TRBV11-2 with TRBJ2-7; D gene uncertain. The CDR3 consists of 16 residues. Germline V gene data show CDR1 as SGHAT and CDR2 as FQNNGV. The V end was cut by 1 base, the J end by 0 bases, with 13 bases between. CDR3 sequence: CASSLGGYGTSYEQYF. The CDR3 region has the DNA TGTGCCAGCAGCTTAGGGGGATACGGAACCTCCTACGAGCAGTACTTC.

This clonotype was detected many times. This sequence joins TRBV3-1 and TRBJ1-6; 7 bases are a match to TRBD1. V gave up 4 bases and J gave up 5 bases; unmatched junction bases: 5. The CDR3 totals 15 residues. Germline CDR1 reads LGHDT; CDR2 reads YNNKEL (reference sequence). The CDR3 here is CASSLRTGNNSPLHF. As DNA, the CDR3 is TGTGCCAGCAGCCTCCGGACAGGAAATAATTCACCCCTCCACTTT. The variable domain in full, completed from reference TRBV3-1 and TRBJ1-6, reads DTAVSQTPKYLVTQMGNDKSIKCEQNLGHDTMYWYKQDSKKFLKIMFSYNNKELIINETVPNRFSPKSPDKAHLNLHINSLELGDSAVYFCASSLRTGNNSPLHFGNGTRLTVT.

This clonotype was detected many times. The chain links TRBV20-1 to TRBJ2-7; D is ambiguous. The CDR3 consists of 13 residues. V was pared by 1 base and J by 0 bases, with 7 bases between. Germline V lookup: CDR1 DFQATT, CDR2 SNEGSKA (reference sequence). The CDR3 coding sequence is TGCAGTGCTAGAGTGGCGGCCTCCTACGAGCAGTACTTC. Its translation is CSARVAASYEQYF.

This clonotype was seen at least ten times. The chain employs TRBV24-1 and TRBJ2-3, with 10 nucleotides matching TRBD2. CDR1 and CDR2 from the germline V gene are KGHDR and SFDVKD. The CDR3 totals 13 residues. The ends lost 9 bases at V and 1 base at J; junction bases unmatched: 0. CDR3 sequence reads: CATGTSGTDTQYF. The CDR3 DNA reads TGTGCCACCGGGACTAGCGGCACAGATACGCAGTATTTT.

In this sample, this clonotype turned up a few times. The rearrangement uses TRBV19 and TRBJ1-3; D uncertain. Germline loops: CDR1 LNHDA, CDR2 SQIVND (reference sequence). Trimming left V 2 bases short and J 2 bases short, with 1 base between. The CDR3 length is 12 residues. CDR3: CASSIPGNTIYF. CDR3 DNA sequence: TGTGCCAGTAGTATACCTGGAAACACCATATATTTT.

There are many counts of this clonotype. V and J are TRBV7-9 and TRBJ2-3, with D uncertain. The CDR3 consists of 12 residues. The germline gives CDR1 SEHNR, CDR2 FQNEAQ (reference sequence). The V end was cut by 6 bases, the J end by 6 bases, with 10 bases between. In nucleotides, the CDR3 is TGTGCCAGCAGTCTCCCAGTGGATACGCAGTATTTT. Its translation: CASSLPVDTQYF. Full variable domain (remainder filled in from reference TRBV7-9 and TRBJ2-3): DTGVSQNPRHKITKRGQNVTFRCDPISEHNRLYWYRQTLGQGPEFLTYFQNEAQLEKSRLLSDRFSAERPKGSFSTLEIQRTEQGDSAMYLCASSLPVDTQYFGPGTRLTVL.

There are many counts of this clonotype. V usage is TRBV28 and J usage is TRBJ1-2; no definite D call. V shed 3 bases and J shed 8 bases, with 19 bases lying between them. The CDR3 length is 15 residues. The germline gives CDR1 MDHEN, CDR2 SYDVKM. The CDR3 is CASSLGRDFGRGYTF. For the CDR3, the DNA is TGTGCCAGCAGTTTGGGCAGAGACTTCGGACGGGGCTACACCTTC.

The chain combines TRBV6-2 or TRBV6-3 with TRBJ2-2, with 8 bases lining up with TRBD1. In germline, CDR1 is MNHEY, CDR2 SVGEGT. This CDR3 spans 14 amino acids. V trimming: 6 bases; J trimming: 9 bases; junction bases outside the gene matches: 9. The CDR3 region is CASSPGRGPRELFF. The CDR3 DNA is TGTGCCAGCAGCCCCGGCAGGGGGCCCCGGGAGCTGTTTTTT.

This clonotype was recorded at least ten times. CDR3 sequence reads: CASSPPIAKNIQYF. As DNA, the CDR3 is TGTGCCAGCAGCCCTCCCATAGCCAAAAACATTCAGTACTTC. This sequence joins TRBV3-1 and TRBJ2-4; the D is unclear. Trimming took off 4 bases at V and 0 bases at J, with 7 bases between the two ends. Germline values: CDR1 LGHDT, CDR2 YNNKEL (reference sequence). The CDR3 is 14 amino acids.